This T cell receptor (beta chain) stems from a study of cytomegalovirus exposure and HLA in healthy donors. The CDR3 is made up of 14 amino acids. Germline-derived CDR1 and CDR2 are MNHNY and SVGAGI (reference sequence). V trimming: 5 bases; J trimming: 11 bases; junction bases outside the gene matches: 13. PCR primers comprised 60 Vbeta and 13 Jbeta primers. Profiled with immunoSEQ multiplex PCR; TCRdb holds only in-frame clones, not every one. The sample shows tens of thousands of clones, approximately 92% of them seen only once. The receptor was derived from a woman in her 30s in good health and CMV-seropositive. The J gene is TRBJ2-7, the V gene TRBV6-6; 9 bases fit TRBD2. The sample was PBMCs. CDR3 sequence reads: CASSQGLALPSEYF. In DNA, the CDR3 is TGTGCCAGCAGTCAGGGACTAGCCCTACCCTCGGAGTACTTC.